This TCR beta chain is from a study of T cells after yellow fever vaccination. About the study: Researchers used SMART-Seq v4 Ultra Low Input to prepare fractions that had low cell numbers. Points from the study as a whole: Clones from primary vaccination mostly reappeared after the booster (96% CD4, under 90% CD8).

The V segment lost 5 bases and the J segment 7 bases; nucleotides outside the gene matches: 4. The CDR3 is 13 amino acids. Germline V gives CDR1 MNHEY, CDR2 SMNVEV (reference sequence). TCRdb passed the 5' RACE reads through MiXCR, listing each CDR3 protein once. The data hold approximately 150,000 distinct CDR3 sequences, with about a tenth observed a single time. This clonotype was seen more than once but under ten times. The antigen is unknown. This clonotype was sampled from a man aged 18 to 35 who received the YFV17D yellow fever vaccine. The chain recombines TRBV27 with TRBJ2-2, with TRBD1 matching 7 bases. The sample was CD8+ T cells sorted from PBMCs, taken 45 days after the yellow fever booster vaccination. The CDR3 coding sequence is TGTGCCAGCAGTCCCAGGGGGAACGGGGAGCTGTTTTTT. It is translated as CASSPRGNGELFF.